This TCR beta chain was identified in a study of cytomegalovirus exposure and HLA in healthy donors. As for the study in general: Of the donors genotyped, several hundred in all, 80% to 85% fell in the Caucasian-associated ancestry cluster. General study points: Donors were assumed by presence/absence analyses to have roughly uniform sequencing depth. Among TCR beta chains, those listed as cytomegalovirus-associated numbered about 160.

As concerns this clone: Its antigen is not identified.

The PCR was carried out with 60 Vbeta primers and 13 Jbeta primers. Libraries were prepared by immunoSEQ multiplex PCR; TCRdb keeps only in-frame clonotypes and omits some of them. The table shows approximately 260,000 clones, with 80% to 90% occurring only once. Germline V CDR1 and CDR2: SNHLY, FYNNEI. There are 12 residues in the CDR3. Trimming took off 6 bases at V and 5 bases at J, with 10 bases between the two ends. This chain joins TRBV2 and TRBJ2-5; D might be TRBD2 (5 bases). The clonotype originates from a woman aged 40 to 50 in good health and CMV-seropositive. Sequencing input: PBMCs. The CDR3 sequence is CASREVQETQYF. The DNA for the CDR3 is TGTGCCAGCAGGGAGGTTCAGGAGACCCAGTACTTC.